Included here is one T cell receptor (beta chain) sequence, with context. The antigen remains unidentified. Isolation of CD8+ and CD4+ T cells was performed negatively, whereas enrichment of TEMRA cells was done by FACS. This sample stems from a study of CD8 T cells in Susac syndrome. Whole-study findings and limits: A relatively small number of individuals underwent TCR sequencing and HLA analysis.

Reverse transcription of 0.5 to 1 ug RNA was performed with random hexamers. A single record per CDR3 protein comes from TCRdb applying MiXCR to the immunoSEQ multiplex PCR reads. This table has over 140,000 distinct CDR3 sequences, roughly 94% appearing once. What was sequenced was CD4+ T cells from PBMCs. The clonotype originates from a human donor with Susac syndrome.

CDR3 bases: TGCGCCAGCAGGTCGGGCAATGAGCAGTTCTTC. Encoded protein: CASRSGNEQFF. The chain uses TRBV4-1 and TRBJ2-1, with no clear D. Trimming stripped 6 bases from V and 6 bases from J, with 6 bases between. The CDR3 is 11 residues long. Germline loops: CDR1 MGHRA, CDR2 YSYEKL.